The subject of this entry is one TCR beta chain. Under the authors' procedure: Amplification with reference gene primers provided the estimates of nucleated cell counts. Clones were read by immunoSEQ multiplex PCR, and TCRdb kept only the in-frame ones, dropping some. The V and J calls and clone size are taken from that table; D and trimming were inferred from the DNA. The table shows about 330,000 clones, with roughly 87% occurring only once. V was trimmed by 6 bases and J by 6 bases, leaving 17 bases between them. CDR3 length: 14 amino acids. Germline V gene lookup returns CDR1 KGHSH and CDR2 LQKENI. This sample was included in a study of blood T cell repertoires in COVID-19. For the study at large: COVID-19 samples collected from the United States, Italy and Spain covered acute and convalescent phases.

Specimen: peripheral blood. The sequence came from a man aged 25 to 45 with COVID-19, enrolled during active disease. The chain combines TRBV18 with TRBJ1-1; D possibly corresponds to TRBD1 (6 bases). CDR3 residues: CASSGQRAESEAFF. CDR3 in DNA: TGTGCCAGCTCTGGACAGAGAGCCGAGTCTGAAGCTTTCTTT.